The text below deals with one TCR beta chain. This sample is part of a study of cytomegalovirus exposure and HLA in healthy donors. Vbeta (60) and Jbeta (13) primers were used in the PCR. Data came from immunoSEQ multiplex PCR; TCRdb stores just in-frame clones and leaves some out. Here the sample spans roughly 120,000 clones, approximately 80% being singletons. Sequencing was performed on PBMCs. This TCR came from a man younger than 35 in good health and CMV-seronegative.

Here the CDR3 reads CASSGVAGSLDTQYF. The CDR3 coding sequence is TGTGCCAGCAGTGGGGTAGCGGGTAGCTTAGATACGCAGTATTTT. V usage is TRBV2 and J usage is TRBJ2-3; 7 bases agree with TRBD2. CDR3 length: 15 residues. Germline assignment: CDR1 SNHLY and CDR2 FYNNEI. Trimming took 4 bases from V and 5 from J; bases not matched to a gene: 9.